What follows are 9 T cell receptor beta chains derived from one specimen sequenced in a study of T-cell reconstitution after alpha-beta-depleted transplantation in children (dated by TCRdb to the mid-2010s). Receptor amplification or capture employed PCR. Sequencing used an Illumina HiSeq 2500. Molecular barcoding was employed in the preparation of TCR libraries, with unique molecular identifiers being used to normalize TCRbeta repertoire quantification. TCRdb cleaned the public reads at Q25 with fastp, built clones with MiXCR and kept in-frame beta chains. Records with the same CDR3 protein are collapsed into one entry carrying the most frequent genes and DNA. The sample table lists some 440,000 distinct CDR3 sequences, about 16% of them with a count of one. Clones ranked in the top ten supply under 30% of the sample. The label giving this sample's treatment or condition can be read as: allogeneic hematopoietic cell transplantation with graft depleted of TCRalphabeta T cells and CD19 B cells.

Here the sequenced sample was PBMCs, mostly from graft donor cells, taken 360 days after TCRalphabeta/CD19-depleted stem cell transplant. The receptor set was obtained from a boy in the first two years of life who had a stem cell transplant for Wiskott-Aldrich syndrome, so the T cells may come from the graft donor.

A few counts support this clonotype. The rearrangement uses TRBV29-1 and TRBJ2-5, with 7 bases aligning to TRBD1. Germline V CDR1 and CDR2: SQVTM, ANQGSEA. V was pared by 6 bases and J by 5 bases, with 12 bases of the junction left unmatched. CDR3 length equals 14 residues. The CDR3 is CSVLSTGQTETQYF. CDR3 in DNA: TGCAGCGTCCTATCGACAGGGCAAACGGAGACCCAGTACTTC.

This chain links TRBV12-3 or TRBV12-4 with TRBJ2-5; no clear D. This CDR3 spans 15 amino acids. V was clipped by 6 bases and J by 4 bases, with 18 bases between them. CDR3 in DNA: TGTGCCAGCAGCCCGAGACCCCTCGCGAGAGAGACCCAGTACTTC. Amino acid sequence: CASSPRPLARETQYF.

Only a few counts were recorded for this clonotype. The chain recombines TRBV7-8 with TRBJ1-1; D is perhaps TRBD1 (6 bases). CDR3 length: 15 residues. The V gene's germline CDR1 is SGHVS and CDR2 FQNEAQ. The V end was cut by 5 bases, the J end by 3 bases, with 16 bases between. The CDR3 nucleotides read TGTGCCAGCAGCCTCCGTCCCACAGGGTACACTGAAGCTTTCTTT. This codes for CASSLRPTGYTEAFF. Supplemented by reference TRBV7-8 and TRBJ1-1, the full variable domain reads GAGVSQSPRYKVAKRGQDVALRCDPISGHVSLFWYQQALGQGPEFLTYFQNEAQLDKSGLPSDRFFAERPEGSVSTLKIQRTQQEDSAVYLCASSLRPTGYTEAFFGQGTRLTVV.

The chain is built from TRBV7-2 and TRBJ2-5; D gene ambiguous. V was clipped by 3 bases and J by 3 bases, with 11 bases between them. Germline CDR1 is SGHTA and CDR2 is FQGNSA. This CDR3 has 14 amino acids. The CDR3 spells CASSFKWIKETQYF. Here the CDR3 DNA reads TGTGCCAGCAGCTTCAAATGGATCAAAGAGACCCAGTACTTC.

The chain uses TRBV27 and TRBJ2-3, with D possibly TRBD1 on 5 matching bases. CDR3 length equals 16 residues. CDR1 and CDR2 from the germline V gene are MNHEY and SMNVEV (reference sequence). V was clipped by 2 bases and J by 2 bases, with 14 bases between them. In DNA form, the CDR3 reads TGTGCCAGCAGTTTAAACAGGCCAATATTCACAGATACGCAGTATTTT. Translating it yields CASSLNRPIFTDTQYF.

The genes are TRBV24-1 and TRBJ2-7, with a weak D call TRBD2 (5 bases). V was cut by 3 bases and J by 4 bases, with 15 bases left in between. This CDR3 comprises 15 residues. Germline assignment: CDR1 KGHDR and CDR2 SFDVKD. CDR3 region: CATSDMADGGYEQYF. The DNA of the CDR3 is TGTGCCACCAGTGATATGGCCGACGGCGGGTACGAGCAGTACTTC.

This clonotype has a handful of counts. DNA of the CDR3: TGTGCCAGCAGCCGATCCGGGACTAGCGCTTCCGATACGCAGTATTTT. It specifies CASSRSGTSASDTQYF. V and J are TRBV4-2 and TRBJ2-3; 10 nucleotides line up with TRBD2. There are 16 residues in the CDR3. Germline CDR1 LGHNA, CDR2 YNFKEQ. Trimming took 4 bases from V and 6 from J; bases not matched to a gene: 10.

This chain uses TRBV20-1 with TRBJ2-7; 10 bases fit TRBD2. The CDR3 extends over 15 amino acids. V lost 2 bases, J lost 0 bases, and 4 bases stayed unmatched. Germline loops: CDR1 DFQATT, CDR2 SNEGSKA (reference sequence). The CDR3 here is CSARLSGGASYEQYF. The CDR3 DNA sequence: TGCAGTGCTAGACTCAGCGGGGGGGCCTCCTACGAGCAGTACTTC.

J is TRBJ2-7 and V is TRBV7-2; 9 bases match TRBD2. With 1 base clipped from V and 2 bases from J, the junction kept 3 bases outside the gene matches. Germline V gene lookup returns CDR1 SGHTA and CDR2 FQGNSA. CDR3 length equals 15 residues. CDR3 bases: TGTGCCAGCAGCTTAGTGGGACTAGCCCCCTACGAGCAGTACTTC. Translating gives CASSLVGLAPYEQYF.